Presented here are 10 T cell receptor beta chains from one specimen sequenced in a study of CD8 T cells in ankylosing spondylitis. Each CDR3 protein is one row after TCRdb ran MiXCR on the 5' RACE reads. The top ten clones hold 4% to 5% of a sample with approximately 250,000 distinct CDR3 sequences, roughly 32% of them seen once. Sequences were obtained from blood, either unsorted or a sorted T cell fraction (not recorded which). The receptors come from a male donor with ankylosing spondylitis or in good health (not recorded which).

The chain is built from TRBV29-1 and TRBJ2-1; no firm D call. Trimming left V 1 base short and J 9 bases short, with 19 bases between. The length of the CDR3 is 15 residues. The germline CDR1 and CDR2 sequences are SQVTM and ANQGSEA. CDR3 loop: CSVEGLDGSYGEQFF. DNA of the CDR3: TGCAGCGTTGAAGGATTGGACGGCAGTTATGGTGAGCAGTTCTTC.

This clonotype was observed a few times. This sequence joins TRBV6-5 and TRBJ2-3; a weak D match, TRBD2 (6 bases). The germline V gene has CDR1 MNHEY and CDR2 SVGAGI. The V end was cut by 4 bases, the J end by 4 bases, with 15 bases between. This CDR3 contains 15 residues. CDR3 in DNA: TGTGCCAGCAGTTCCCGGGACCCGGGGGCAGATACGCAGTATTTT. Its translation is CASSSRDPGADTQYF.

This clonotype has more than one count but fewer than ten. The rearrangement joins TRBV12-3 or TRBV12-4 to TRBJ2-1; 9 bases match TRBD1. The CDR3 totals 18 residues. After removal of 1 base from V and 7 bases from J, the junction contained 14 bases not matched to a gene. The CDR3 DNA sequence: TGTGCCAGCAGTTTAGGACGAGGGGGGGACAGGGTAGAGAATGAGCAGTTCTTC. Its protein is CASSLGRGGDRVENEQFF.

The gene calls are TRBV5-5 and TRBJ2-5; D uncertain. V was clipped by 5 bases and J by 2 bases, with 13 bases between them. From germline, CDR1 is SGHKS and CDR2 YYEKEE (reference sequence). CDR3 length: 14 amino acids. CDR3 loop: CASRGFASQETQYF. The CDR3 nucleotides read TGTGCCAGCAGGGGGTTCGCGTCACAAGAGACCCAGTACTTC. The full variable domain, in which reference TRBV5-5 and TRBJ2-5 provide the parts outside the CDR3, is DAGVTQSPTHLIKTRGQQVTLRCSPISGHKSVSWYQQVLGQGPQFIFQYYEKEERGRGNFPDRFSARQFPNYSSELNVNALLLGDSALYLCASRGFASQETQYFGPGTRLLVL.

This clonotype was counted at least ten times. The chain couples TRBV20-1 to TRBJ2-1; no definite D call. The CDR3 is 13 residues long. The V end lost 6 bases, the J end lost 0 bases, and 9 bases lay between the germline ends. Germline assignment: CDR1 DFQATT and CDR2 SNEGSKA (reference sequence). Here the CDR3 reads CSAQNSSYNEQFF. The CDR3 nucleotides read TGCAGTGCACAGAACAGCTCCTACAATGAGCAGTTCTTC.

The DNA for the CDR3 is TGCAGTGCTAGTCTCAGGGGGGCGGACGCTGAAGCTTTCTTT. It encodes CSASLRGADAEAFF. The rearrangement joins TRBV20-1 to TRBJ1-1; 7 nucleotides line up with TRBD1. Trimming removed 3 bases from V and 6 bases from J; junction bases left unmatched: 10. This CDR3 comprises 14 residues. Germline V gene lookup returns CDR1 DFQATT and CDR2 SNEGSKA (reference sequence).

The genes are TRBV12-3 or TRBV12-4 and TRBJ1-2; D uncertain. Trimming removed 5 bases from V and 3 bases from J, with 16 bases in between. The CDR3 loop spans 15 amino acids. The CDR3, as DNA: TGTGCCAGCAGTCGAAAGAGCCGACAACACTATGGCTACACCTTC. The encoded protein is CASSRKSRQHYGYTF.

This clonotype was counted only a few times. The CDR3 sequence: CASSLGATGELFF. CDR3 bases: TGCGCCAGCAGCTTGGGGGCGACAGGGGAGCTGTTTTTT. The V and J genes are TRBV5-1 and TRBJ2-2, with D hard to call. V dropped 0 bases and J dropped 8 bases, with 8 bases sitting between them. Germline V gene sequence: CDR1 SGHRS, CDR2 YFSETQ. CDR3 length: 13 residues.

This clonotype was observed a few times. V is TRBV12-3 or TRBV12-4 and J is TRBJ2-1; D is possibly TRBD1 or TRBD2 (5 bases each). V was pared by 3 bases and J by 10 bases, with 16 bases between. This CDR3 contains 14 residues. CDR3 DNA: TGTGCCAGCAGTTTCCCACCGGGGCATGGGGAGCAGTTCTTC. Protein sequence: CASSFPPGHGEQFF.

The genes are TRBV5-8 and TRBJ2-7; D possibly corresponds to TRBD1 (6 bases). The CDR3 contains 15 residues. Trimming took 0 bases from V and 2 from J, leaving 12 bases between them. The germline V gene has CDR1 SGHTS and CDR2 YDEGEE. The CDR3 is CASSLGTATAYEQYF. In DNA form, the CDR3 reads TGTGCCAGCAGCTTGGGGACAGCCACTGCCTACGAGCAGTACTTC. Drawing the rest from reference TRBV5-8 and TRBJ2-7, the complete variable domain is EAGVTQSPTHLIKTRGQQATLRCSPISGHTSVYWYQQALGLGLQFLLWYDEGEERNRGNFPPRFSGRQFPNYSSELNVNALELEDSALYLCASSLGTATAYEQYFGPGTRLTVT.